What follows are 26 T cell receptor beta chains derived from one specimen sequenced in a study of CD8 T cells in Susac syndrome. Random hexamers were used to reverse transcribe an amount of roughly 0.5 to 1 ug RNA. MiXCR, applied by TCRdb to the immunoSEQ multiplex PCR reads, yields one record per CDR3 protein. Among 100,000 to 150,000 distinct CDR3 sequences listed, 90% to 95% were seen once. Sequencing used CD8+ T cells from PBMCs. The origin of the receptors is a human donor with Susac syndrome.

This chain uses TRBV5-4 with TRBJ2-6; D not certain. Per germline, CDR1 SGHNT and CDR2 YYREEE (reference sequence). This CDR3 comprises 15 residues. V lost 4 bases to trimming and J lost 4 bases, with 12 bases between them. The chain's CDR3 is CASSPRYVGANVLTF. CDR3 DNA sequence: TGTGCCAGCAGCCCTAGGTATGTCGGGGCCAACGTCCTGACTTTC. Drawing the rest from reference TRBV5-4 and TRBJ2-6, the complete variable domain is ETGVTQSPTHLIKTRGQQVTLRCSSQSGHNTVSWYQQALGQGPQFIFQYYREEENGRGNFPPRFSGLQFPNYSSELNVNALELDDSALYLCASSPRYVGANVLTFGAGSRLTVL.

The chain links TRBV6-5 to TRBJ1-5, with 9 bases lining up with TRBD1. The CDR3 has 14 amino acids. Trimming at V came to 4 bases and at J to 7 bases, leaving 5 bases not matched to a gene. CDR1 MNHEY and CDR2 SVGAGI come from the germline V gene. DNA for the CDR3: TGTGCCAGCAGTTCCGGACAGGGGAGGCAGCCCCAGCATTTT. It specifies CASSSGQGRQPQHF.

The rearrangement links TRBV7-8 to TRBJ1-1; D is ambiguous. Trimming took 3 bases from V and 5 from J, leaving 7 bases between them. Germline values: CDR1 SGHVS, CDR2 FQNEAQ. This CDR3 comprises 12 residues. In DNA form, the CDR3 reads TGTGCCAGCAGCTTCTTCGGTACTGAAGCTTTCTTT. Translating it yields CASSFFGTEAFF.

V and J are TRBV7-6 and TRBJ2-5, with 7 bases that match TRBD1. The CDR3 consists of 14 residues. Per germline, CDR1 SGHVS and CDR2 FNYEAQ. Trimming at V came to 5 bases and at J to 4 bases, leaving 7 bases not matched to a gene. CDR3 region: CASSRQGSAETQYF. CDR3 nucleotides: TGTGCCAGCAGCAGACAGGGTTCGGCAGAGACCCAGTACTTC.

A single count supports this clonotype. The rearrangement links TRBV4-3 to TRBJ2-7; TRBD2 aligns across 7 bases. Germline loops: CDR1 LGHNA, CDR2 YSLEER. V dropped 3 bases and J dropped 3; count of bases not matched to a gene: 5. The length of the CDR3 is 14 residues. In nucleotides, the CDR3 is TGCGCCAGCAGCCAGGGAAGCGGGGACTACGAGCAGTACTTC. Translating it yields CASSQGSGDYEQYF.

The chain couples TRBV4-1 to TRBJ1-1; TRBD1 is a possible D gene (5 bases). CDR1 MGHRA and CDR2 YSYEKL come from the germline V gene. V was clipped by 4 bases and J by 6 bases, with 15 bases between them. The CDR3 sequence is 14 residues long. The CDR3 DNA follows: TGCGCCAGCAGCCCCGAGGGGTGGGTCCCTGAAGCTTTCTTT. This translates into CASSPEGWVPEAFF.

The chain employs TRBV20-1 and TRBJ2-5, with D unresolved. V lost 3 bases and J 0 bases, leaving 8 bases between the germline ends. Germline assignment: CDR1 DFQATT and CDR2 SNEGSKA (reference sequence). The CDR3 is 13 amino acids. In DNA, the CDR3 is TGCAGTGCTAGTGTCACAGACCAAGAGACCCAGTACTTC. This translates into CSASVTDQETQYF.

The chain employs TRBV20-1 and TRBJ2-1, with 7 nucleotides matching TRBD1. J lost 3 bases, V lost 3 bases, and 11 bases had no gene match. This CDR3 contains 16 residues. The germline V gene encodes CDR1 DFQATT and CDR2 SNEGSKA (reference sequence). CDR3 DNA sequence: TGCAGTGCTAGTGGGGTAGGGGGCTCGGTCTACAATGAGCAGTTCTTC. It is translated as CSASGVGGSVYNEQFF.

The chain carries TRBV5-4 and TRBJ2-5, with TRBD2 matching over 9 bases. CDR3 length equals 16 residues. CDR1 and CDR2 from the germline V gene are SGHNT and YYREEE (reference sequence). The ends lost 7 bases at V and 2 bases at J; junction bases unmatched: 12. Here the CDR3 reads CASAHGGRASQETQYF. CDR3 bases: TGTGCCAGCGCCCATGGCGGGAGGGCTTCTCAAGAGACCCAGTACTTC. Complete variable domain (other parts from reference TRBV5-4 and TRBJ2-5): ETGVTQSPTHLIKTRGQQVTLRCSSQSGHNTVSWYQQALGQGPQFIFQYYREEENGRGNFPPRFSGLQFPNYSSELNVNALELDDSALYLCASAHGGRASQETQYFGPGTRLLVL.

This rearrangement joins TRBV30 to TRBJ2-3; D might be TRBD2 (6 bases). V was shortened by 0 bases and J by 8 bases, with 6 bases between the two germline ends. The CDR3 contains 11 residues. Per the germline V gene, CDR1 is GTSNPN and CDR2 is SVGIG (reference sequence). CDR3: CAWSVGGTQYF. CDR3 DNA: TGTGCCTGGAGTGTGGGGGGTACGCAGTATTTT.

The chain employs TRBV28 and TRBJ2-5; TRBD1 matches at 7 bases. The CDR3 has 16 residues. With V trimmed by 4 bases and J by 5 bases, 13 bases remained unmatched. Germline loops: CDR1 MDHEN, CDR2 SYDVKM. The CDR3 loop is CASSYIVTGTWETQYF. The DNA of the CDR3 is TGTGCCAGCAGTTATATAGTGACAGGGACCTGGGAGACCCAGTACTTC.

The chain links TRBV12-3 or TRBV12-4 to TRBJ1-2; 8 nucleotides agree with TRBD1. V lost 7 bases and J lost 3; bases outside the gene matches: 7. There are 14 residues in the CDR3. The CDR3 sequence is CASTLNRGDYGYTF. Written as DNA, the CDR3 is TGTGCCAGCACCCTAAACAGGGGGGACTATGGCTACACCTTC.

CDR3 DNA: TGCAGCCCCTCCCGGGGGTGTCCCGGGACAGGGGACGAGCGCTATGGCTACACCTTC. Protein: CSPSRGCPGTGDERYGYTF. V gene TRBV29-1 combines with J gene TRBJ1-2; 10 bases line up with TRBD1. Germline CDR1 and CDR2: SQVTM and ANQGSEA. The V gene end was trimmed by 8 bases and the J gene end by 4 bases; junction bases not matched to a gene: 25. The CDR3 is made up of 19 amino acids.

The V and J genes are TRBV6-1 and TRBJ1-5; D is unclear. Germline assignment: CDR1 MNHNS and CDR2 SASEGT. The ends were cut back, 1 base at V and 6 bases at J, with 7 bases in the middle. This CDR3 spans 13 amino acids. CDR3 protein: CASSEGESQPQHF. The CDR3 DNA reads as TGTGCCAGCAGTGAAGGGGAAAGTCAGCCCCAGCATTTT.

The rearrangement uses TRBV30 and TRBJ2-2; 7 nucleotides line up with TRBD2. There are 16 residues in the CDR3. V lost 0 bases, J lost 3 bases, and 7 bases stayed unmatched. Per germline, CDR1 GTSNPN and CDR2 SVGIG (reference sequence). CDR3 bases: TGTGCCTGGAGTGTACCCGGACTAGGGGACACCGGGGAGCTGTTTTTT. This sequence encodes CAWSVPGLGDTGELFF.

CDR3 in amino acids: CASSYGTGKDEQYF. In nucleotides, the CDR3 is TGTGCCAGCAGCTACGGGACAGGGAAGGACGAGCAGTACTTC. The chain joins TRBV7-9 to TRBJ2-7, with 9 bases aligning to TRBD1. J lost 5 bases, V lost 4 bases, and 6 bases had no gene match. The CDR3 sequence is 14 residues long. Germline V gives CDR1 SEHNR, CDR2 FQNEAQ (reference sequence).

This chain links TRBV20-1 with TRBJ2-1, with a possible D match to TRBD1 (6 bases). The germline V gene has CDR1 DFQATT and CDR2 SNEGSKA (reference sequence). The CDR3 runs 15 residues. V shed 3 bases and J shed 7 bases, with 19 bases lying between them. The CDR3 spells CSARHAGEPSNEQFF. Written as DNA, the CDR3 is TGCAGTGCTAGGCACGCAGGGGAGCCCTCGAATGAGCAGTTCTTC.

This sequence joins TRBV7-9 and TRBJ2-7; D might be TRBD1 or TRBD2, each matching 5 bases. The V gene's germline CDR1 is SEHNR and CDR2 FQNEAQ (reference sequence). This CDR3 is 13 amino acids long. Trimming shortened V by 6 bases and J by 3 bases, and 12 bases separated the two germline ends. CDR3 coding DNA: TGTGCCAGCAGGGCCGGGACCTTCTACGAGCAGTACTTC. It encodes CASRAGTFYEQYF.

V usage is TRBV14 and J usage is TRBJ1-2; TRBD1 aligns across 7 bases. The junction had 8 bases not matched to a gene; V was cut back by 1 base and J by 3 bases. CDR3 length: 16 amino acids. Germline lookup yields CDR1 SGHDN and CDR2 FVKESK. The CDR3 DNA reads as TGTGCCAGCAGCCAAGGACAGGGAGGAAAGGACTATGGCTACACCTTC. This codes for CASSQGQGGKDYGYTF. Variable domain in full (rest from reference TRBV14 and TRBJ1-2): EAGVTQFPSHSVIEKGQTVTLRCDPISGHDNLYWYRRVMGKEIKFLLHFVKESKQDESGMPNNRFLAERTGGTYSTLKVQPAELEDSGVYFCASSQGQGGKDYGYTFGSGTRLTVV.

The chain recombines TRBV4-3 with TRBJ1-2; D is unresolved. Germline lookup yields CDR1 LGHNA and CDR2 YSLEER. The CDR3 contains 15 residues. V was cut by 0 bases and J by 4 bases, with 12 bases left in between. CDR3 DNA: TGCGCCAGCAGCCAAGAACAACAGCCGTTCTATGGCTACACCTTC. It encodes CASSQEQQPFYGYTF.

The chain combines TRBV30 with TRBJ2-1; TRBD2 aligns across 8 bases. Looked up from germline, CDR1 is GTSNPN and CDR2 is SVGIG (reference sequence). Unmatched junction bases numbered 6, after V lost 4 bases and J lost 7 bases. This CDR3 contains 13 residues. CDR3 amino acids: CAWNDGGVNEQFF. The CDR3 DNA reads as TGTGCCTGGAACGACGGGGGGGTGAATGAGCAGTTCTTC.

The V gene is TRBV27, the J gene TRBJ1-1, with D possibly matching TRBD1 (5 bases). The germline V gene has CDR1 MNHEY and CDR2 SMNVEV (reference sequence). The V and J ends lost 3 bases and 6 bases respectively, with 14 bases between them. This CDR3 is 14 amino acids long. In nucleotides, the CDR3 is TGTGCCAGCAGTTTGGCAGGGTGGGTCCCTGAAGCTTTCTTT. It encodes CASSLAGWVPEAFF.

The chain joins TRBV6-5 to TRBJ2-6; TRBD1 matches at 8 bases. The CDR3 sequence is 15 residues long. V dropped 6 bases and J dropped 2; count of bases not matched to a gene: 3. Germline CDR1 is MNHEY and CDR2 is SVGAGI. CDR3 DNA: TGTGCCAGCAGGGACAGGGTTGCTGGGGCCAACGTCCTGACTTTC. As protein: CASRDRVAGANVLTF.

The chain links TRBV20-1 to TRBJ2-1; the D is unclear. Germline values: CDR1 DFQATT, CDR2 SNEGSKA (reference sequence). V lost 3 bases to trimming and J lost 3 bases, with 12 bases between them. CDR3 length: 14 amino acids. The CDR3 spells CSASGGGDYNEQFF. In DNA form, the CDR3 reads TGCAGTGCTAGTGGTGGTGGGGACTACAATGAGCAGTTCTTC.

This rearrangement joins TRBV29-1 to TRBJ1-2; 7 positions agree with TRBD1. V gave up 1 base and J gave up 0 bases; unmatched junction bases: 8. The germline CDR1 and CDR2 sequences are SQVTM and ANQGSEA. This CDR3 spans 16 amino acids. The DNA of the CDR3 is TGCAGCGTTGAAGGGGACAGCGACAAGGCTAACTATGGCTACACCTTC. Its protein is CSVEGDSDKANYGYTF.

The J gene is TRBJ1-2, the V gene TRBV4-3; no firm D call. The germline V and J ends were trimmed by 0 bases and 7 bases, with 12 bases remaining between them. The CDR3 has 14 amino acids. The V gene's germline CDR1 is LGHNA and CDR2 YSLEER. Here the CDR3 reads CASSQEEGLGGYTF. The DNA of the CDR3 is TGCGCCAGCAGCCAAGAGGAGGGTTTGGGTGGCTACACCTTC.